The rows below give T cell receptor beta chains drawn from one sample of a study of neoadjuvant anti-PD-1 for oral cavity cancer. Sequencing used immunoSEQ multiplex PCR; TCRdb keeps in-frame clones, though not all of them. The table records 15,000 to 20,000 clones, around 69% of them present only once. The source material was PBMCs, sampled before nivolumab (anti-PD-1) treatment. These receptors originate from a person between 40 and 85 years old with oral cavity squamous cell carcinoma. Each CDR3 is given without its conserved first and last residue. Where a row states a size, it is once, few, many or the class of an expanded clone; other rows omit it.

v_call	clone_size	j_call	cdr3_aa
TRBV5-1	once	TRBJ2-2	ASSLGQTNTGELF
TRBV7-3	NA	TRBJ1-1	ASSLMWNTEAF
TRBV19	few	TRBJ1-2	ASSILGQGAFGYT
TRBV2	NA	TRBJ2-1	ATYPGGPRNNEQF
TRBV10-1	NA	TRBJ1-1	ASSESGQGAEAF
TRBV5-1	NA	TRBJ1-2	ASSPGPDRGNYGYT
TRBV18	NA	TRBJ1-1	ASSPGIQNTEAF
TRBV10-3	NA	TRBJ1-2	AISSDRNYGYT
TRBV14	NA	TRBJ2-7	ASSVSGTSSEQY
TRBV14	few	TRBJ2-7	ASSQRGQGTYEQY
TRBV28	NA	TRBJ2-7	ASRKDRGLYEQY
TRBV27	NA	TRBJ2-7	ASTSGSEQY
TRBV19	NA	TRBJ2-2	ATHRTVDGELF
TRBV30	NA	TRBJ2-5	AWGGGLAGGETQY
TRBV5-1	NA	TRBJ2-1	ASSQGGGNYNEQF
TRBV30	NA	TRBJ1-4	AWSRKGQGVQIGEKLF